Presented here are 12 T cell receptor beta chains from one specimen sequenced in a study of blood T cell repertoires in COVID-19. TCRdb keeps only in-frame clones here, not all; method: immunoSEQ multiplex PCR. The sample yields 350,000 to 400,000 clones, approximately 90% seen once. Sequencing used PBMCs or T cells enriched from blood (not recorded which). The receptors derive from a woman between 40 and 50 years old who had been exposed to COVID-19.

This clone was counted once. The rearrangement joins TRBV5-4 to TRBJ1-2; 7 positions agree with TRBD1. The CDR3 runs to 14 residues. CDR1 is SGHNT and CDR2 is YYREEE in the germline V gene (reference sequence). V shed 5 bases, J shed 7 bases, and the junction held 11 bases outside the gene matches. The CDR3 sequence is CASRSPRGDFGYTF. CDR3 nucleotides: TGTGCCAGCAGAAGTCCCAGGGGGGACTTTGGCTACACCTTC.

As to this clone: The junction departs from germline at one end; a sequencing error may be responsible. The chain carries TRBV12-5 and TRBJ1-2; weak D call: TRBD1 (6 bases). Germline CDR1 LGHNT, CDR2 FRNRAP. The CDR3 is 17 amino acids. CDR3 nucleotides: TGTGCTAGCGGTTTGGTACGGCGGACAGTCCGAGTCTATGGCTACACCTTC. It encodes CASGLVRRTVRVYGYTF.

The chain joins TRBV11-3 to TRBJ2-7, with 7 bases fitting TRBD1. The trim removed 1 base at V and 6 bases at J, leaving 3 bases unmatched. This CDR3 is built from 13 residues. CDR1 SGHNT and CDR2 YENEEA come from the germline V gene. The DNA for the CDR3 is TGTGCCAGCAGCTTAGGGGCAGGGGGCGAGCAGTACTTC. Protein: CASSLGAGGEQYF. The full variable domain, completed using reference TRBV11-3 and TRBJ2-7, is EAGVVQSPRYKIIEKKQPVAFWCNPISGHNTLYWYLQNLGQGPELLIRYENEEAVDDSQLPKDRFSAERLKGVDSTLKIQPAELGDSAVYLCASSLGAGGEQYFGPGTRLTVT.

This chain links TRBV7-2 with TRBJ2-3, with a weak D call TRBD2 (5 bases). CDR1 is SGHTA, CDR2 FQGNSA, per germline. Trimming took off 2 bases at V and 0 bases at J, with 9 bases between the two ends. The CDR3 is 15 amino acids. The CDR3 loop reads CASSLPRTSTDTQYF. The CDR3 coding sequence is TGTGCCAGCAGCTTACCCCGGACTAGCACAGATACGCAGTATTTT.

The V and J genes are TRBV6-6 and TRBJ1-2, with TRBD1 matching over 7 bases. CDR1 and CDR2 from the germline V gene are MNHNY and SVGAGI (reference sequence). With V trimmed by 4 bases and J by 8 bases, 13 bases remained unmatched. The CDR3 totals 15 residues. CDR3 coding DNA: TGTGCCAGCAGTTCCTTTCTTGACAGGGTGCACGGCTACACCTTC. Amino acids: CASSSFLDRVHGYTF.

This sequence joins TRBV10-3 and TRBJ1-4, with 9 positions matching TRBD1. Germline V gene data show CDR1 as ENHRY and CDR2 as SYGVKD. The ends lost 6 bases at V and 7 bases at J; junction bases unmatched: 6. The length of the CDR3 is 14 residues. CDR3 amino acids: CAISSGTGFEKLFF. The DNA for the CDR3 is TGTGCCATCAGCTCCGGGACAGGGTTTGAAAAACTGTTTTTT.

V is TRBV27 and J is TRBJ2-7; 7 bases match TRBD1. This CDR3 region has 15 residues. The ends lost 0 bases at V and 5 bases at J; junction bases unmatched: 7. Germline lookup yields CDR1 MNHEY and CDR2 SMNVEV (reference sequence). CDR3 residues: CASSLSPTGPNEQYF. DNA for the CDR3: TGTGCCAGCAGTTTATCCCCGACAGGGCCGAACGAGCAGTACTTC.

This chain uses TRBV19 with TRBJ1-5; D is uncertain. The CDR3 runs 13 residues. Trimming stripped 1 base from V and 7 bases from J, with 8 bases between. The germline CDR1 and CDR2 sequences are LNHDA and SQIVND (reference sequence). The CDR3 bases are TGTGCCAGTAGTATAGGATCCTACCAGCCCCAGCATTTT. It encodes CASSIGSYQPQHF.

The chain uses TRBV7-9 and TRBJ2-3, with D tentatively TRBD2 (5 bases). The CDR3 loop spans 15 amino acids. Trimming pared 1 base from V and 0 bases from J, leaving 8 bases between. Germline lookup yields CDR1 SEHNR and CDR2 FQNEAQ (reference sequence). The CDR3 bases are TGTGCCAGCAGCTTAGGAAGGACTAGCACAGATACGCAGTATTTT. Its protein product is CASSLGRTSTDTQYF.

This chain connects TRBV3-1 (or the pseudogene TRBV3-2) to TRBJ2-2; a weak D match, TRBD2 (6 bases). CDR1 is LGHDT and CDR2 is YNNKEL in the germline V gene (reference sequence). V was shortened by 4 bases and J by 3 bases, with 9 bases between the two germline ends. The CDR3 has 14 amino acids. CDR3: CASSPGTYTGELFF. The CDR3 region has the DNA TGTGCCAGCAGCCCCGGGACTTACACCGGGGAGCTGTTTTTT.

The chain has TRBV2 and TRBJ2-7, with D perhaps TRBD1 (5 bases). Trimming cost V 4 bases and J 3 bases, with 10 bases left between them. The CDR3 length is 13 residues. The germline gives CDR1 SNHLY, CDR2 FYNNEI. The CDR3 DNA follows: TGTGCCAGCAGTGTTCGCAGGGTCTACGAGCAGTACTTC. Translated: CASSVRRVYEQYF.

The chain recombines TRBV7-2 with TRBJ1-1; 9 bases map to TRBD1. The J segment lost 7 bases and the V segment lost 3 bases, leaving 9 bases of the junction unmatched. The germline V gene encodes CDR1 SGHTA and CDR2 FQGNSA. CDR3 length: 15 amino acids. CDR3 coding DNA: TGTGCCAGCAGCTTCGGTGACAGGGGGGTGATTGAAGCTTTCTTT. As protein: CASSFGDRGVIEAFF. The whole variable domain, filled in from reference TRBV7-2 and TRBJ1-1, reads GAGVSQSPSNKVTEKGKDVELRCDPISGHTALYWYRQSLGQGLEFLIYFQGNSAPDKSGLPSDRFSAERTGGSVSTLTIQRTQQEDSAVYLCASSFGDRGVIEAFFGQGTRLTVV.